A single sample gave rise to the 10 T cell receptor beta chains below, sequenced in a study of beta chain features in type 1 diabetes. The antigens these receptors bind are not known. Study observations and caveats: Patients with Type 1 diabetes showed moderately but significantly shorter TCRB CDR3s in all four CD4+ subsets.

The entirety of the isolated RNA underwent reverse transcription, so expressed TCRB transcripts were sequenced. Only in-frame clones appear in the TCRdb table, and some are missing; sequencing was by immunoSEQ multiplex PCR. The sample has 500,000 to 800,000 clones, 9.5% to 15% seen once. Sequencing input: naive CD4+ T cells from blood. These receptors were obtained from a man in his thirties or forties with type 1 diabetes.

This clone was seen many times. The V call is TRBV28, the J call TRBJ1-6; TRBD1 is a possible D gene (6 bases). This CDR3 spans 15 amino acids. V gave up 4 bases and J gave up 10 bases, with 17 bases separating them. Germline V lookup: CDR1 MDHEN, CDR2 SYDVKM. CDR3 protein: CASSSPPAGVSPLHF. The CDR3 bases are TGTGCCAGCAGTTCCCCCCCGGCAGGGGTCTCACCCCTCCACTTT. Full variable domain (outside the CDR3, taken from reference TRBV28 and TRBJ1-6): DVKVTQSSRYLVKRTGEKVFLECVQDMDHENMFWYRQDPGLGLRLIYFSYDVKMKEKGDIPEGYSVSREKKERFSLILESASTNQTSMYLCASSSPPAGVSPLHFGNGTRLTVT.

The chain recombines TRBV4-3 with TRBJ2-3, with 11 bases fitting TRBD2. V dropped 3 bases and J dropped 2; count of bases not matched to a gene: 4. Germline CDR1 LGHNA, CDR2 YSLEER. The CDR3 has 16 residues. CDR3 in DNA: TGCGCCAGCAGCCACCTGACTAGCGGGAACACAGATACGCAGTATTTT. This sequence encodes CASSHLTSGNTDTQYF.

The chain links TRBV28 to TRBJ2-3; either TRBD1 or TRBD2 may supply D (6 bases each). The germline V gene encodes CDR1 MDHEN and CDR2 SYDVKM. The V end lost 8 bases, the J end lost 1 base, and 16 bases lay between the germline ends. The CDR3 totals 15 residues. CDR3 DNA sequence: TGTGCCAGCTTACCCCAGAGGGGGGGCACAGATACGCAGTATTTT. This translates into CASLPQRGGTDTQYF.

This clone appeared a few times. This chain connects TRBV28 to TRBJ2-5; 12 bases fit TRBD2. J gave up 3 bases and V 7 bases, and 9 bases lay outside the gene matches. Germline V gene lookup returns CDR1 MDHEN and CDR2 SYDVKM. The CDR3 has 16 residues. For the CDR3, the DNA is TGTGCCAGCACCGAGGGACTAGCGGGCGGCGAAGAGACCCAGTACTTC. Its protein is CASTEGLAGGEETQYF.

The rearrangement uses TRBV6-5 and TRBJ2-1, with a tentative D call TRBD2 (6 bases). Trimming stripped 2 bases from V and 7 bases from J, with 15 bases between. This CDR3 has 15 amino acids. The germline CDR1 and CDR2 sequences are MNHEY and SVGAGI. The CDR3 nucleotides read TGTGCCAGCAGTTACGGAGGGCCTTCGGGGAATGAGCAGTTCTTC. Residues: CASSYGGPSGNEQFF.

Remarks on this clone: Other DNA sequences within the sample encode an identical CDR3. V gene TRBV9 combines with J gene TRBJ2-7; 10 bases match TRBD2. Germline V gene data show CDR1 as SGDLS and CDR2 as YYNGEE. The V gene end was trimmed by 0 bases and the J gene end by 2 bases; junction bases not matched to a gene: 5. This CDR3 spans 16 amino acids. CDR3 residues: CASSVGLAGAPYEQYF. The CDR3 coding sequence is TGTGCCAGCAGCGTAGGGCTAGCGGGGGCCCCCTACGAGCAGTACTTC.

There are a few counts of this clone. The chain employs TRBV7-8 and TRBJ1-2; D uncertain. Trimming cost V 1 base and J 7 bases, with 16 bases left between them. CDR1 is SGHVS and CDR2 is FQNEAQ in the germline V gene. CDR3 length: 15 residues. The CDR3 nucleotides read TGTGCCAGCAGCTTAGAGAGGGTTCCGGCAGCTGGCTACACCTTC. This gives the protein CASSLERVPAAGYTF.

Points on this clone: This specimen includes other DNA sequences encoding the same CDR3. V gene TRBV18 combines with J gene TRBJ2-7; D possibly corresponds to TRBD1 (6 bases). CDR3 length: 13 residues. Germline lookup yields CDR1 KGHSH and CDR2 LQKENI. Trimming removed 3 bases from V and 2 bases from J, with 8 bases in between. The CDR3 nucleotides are TGTGCCAGCTCACCCGGACAGACCTACGAGCAGTACTTC. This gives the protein CASSPGQTYEQYF.

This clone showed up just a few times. The CDR3 DNA is TGCGCCAGCAGCTTGTCGGGGTCCGACTTATACAATGAGCAGTTCTTC. Its translation: CASSLSGSDLYNEQFF. The J gene is TRBJ2-1, the V gene TRBV5-1; TRBD2 is a possible D gene (5 bases). The germline V and J ends were trimmed by 1 base and 4 bases, with 15 bases remaining between them. Germline values: CDR1 SGHRS, CDR2 YFSETQ. The CDR3 runs 16 residues.

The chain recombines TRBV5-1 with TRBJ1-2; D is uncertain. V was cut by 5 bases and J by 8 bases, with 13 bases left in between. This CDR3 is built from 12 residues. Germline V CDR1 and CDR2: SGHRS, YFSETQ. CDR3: CASRTDEAGYTF. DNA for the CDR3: TGCGCCAGCAGAACGGACGAAGCCGGCTACACCTTC.